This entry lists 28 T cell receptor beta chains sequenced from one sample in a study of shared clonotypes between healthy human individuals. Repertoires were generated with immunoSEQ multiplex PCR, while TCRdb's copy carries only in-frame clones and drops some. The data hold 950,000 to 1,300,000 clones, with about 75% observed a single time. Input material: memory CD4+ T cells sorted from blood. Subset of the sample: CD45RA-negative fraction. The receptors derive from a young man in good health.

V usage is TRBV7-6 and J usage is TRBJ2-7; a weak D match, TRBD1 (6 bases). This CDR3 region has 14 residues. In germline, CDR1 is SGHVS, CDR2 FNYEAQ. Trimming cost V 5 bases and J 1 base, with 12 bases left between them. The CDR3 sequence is CASSATGNSYEQYF. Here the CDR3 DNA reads TGTGCCAGCAGCGCGACAGGAAATTCCTACGAGCAGTACTTC.

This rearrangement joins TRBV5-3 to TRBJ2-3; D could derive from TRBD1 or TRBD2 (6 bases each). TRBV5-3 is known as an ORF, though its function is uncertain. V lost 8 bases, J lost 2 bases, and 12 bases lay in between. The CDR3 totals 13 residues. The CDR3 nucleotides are TGTGCCAGCCCGGGGGCATCCACAGATACGCAGTATTTT. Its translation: CASPGASTDTQYF.

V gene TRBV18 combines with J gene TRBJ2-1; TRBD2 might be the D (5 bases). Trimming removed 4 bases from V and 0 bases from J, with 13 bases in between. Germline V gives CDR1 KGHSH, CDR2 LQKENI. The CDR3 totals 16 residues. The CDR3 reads CASSLHHAGSYNEQFF. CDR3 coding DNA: TGTGCCAGCTCACTACACCATGCGGGCTCCTACAATGAGCAGTTCTTC.

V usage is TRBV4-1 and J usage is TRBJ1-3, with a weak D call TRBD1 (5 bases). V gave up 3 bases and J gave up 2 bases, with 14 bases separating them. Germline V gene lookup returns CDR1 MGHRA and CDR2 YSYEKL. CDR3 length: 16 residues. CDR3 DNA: TGCGCCAGCAGCCATCCTTCGGGGGGGGCTGGAAACACCATATATTTT. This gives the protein CASSHPSGGAGNTIYF.

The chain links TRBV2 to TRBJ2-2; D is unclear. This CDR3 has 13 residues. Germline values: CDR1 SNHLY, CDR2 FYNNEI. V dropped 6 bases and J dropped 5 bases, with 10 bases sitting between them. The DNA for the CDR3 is TGTGCCAGCAGAGAGGCCAAGACCGGGGAGCTGTTTTTT. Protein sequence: CASREAKTGELFF.

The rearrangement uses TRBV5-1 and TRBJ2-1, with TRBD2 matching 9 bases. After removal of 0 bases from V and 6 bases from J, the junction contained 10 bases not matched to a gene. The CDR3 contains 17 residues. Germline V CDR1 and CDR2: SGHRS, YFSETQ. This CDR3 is CASSLAIPGLATNEQFF. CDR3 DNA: TGCGCCAGCAGCTTGGCCATACCGGGACTAGCTACCAATGAGCAGTTCTTC.

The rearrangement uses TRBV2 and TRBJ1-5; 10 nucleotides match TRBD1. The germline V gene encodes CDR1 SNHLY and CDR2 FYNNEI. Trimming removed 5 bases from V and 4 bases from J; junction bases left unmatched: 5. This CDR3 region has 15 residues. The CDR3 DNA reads TGTGCCAGCAGTATACGGACAGGGGGTAATCAGCCCCAGCATTTT. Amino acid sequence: CASSIRTGGNQPQHF.

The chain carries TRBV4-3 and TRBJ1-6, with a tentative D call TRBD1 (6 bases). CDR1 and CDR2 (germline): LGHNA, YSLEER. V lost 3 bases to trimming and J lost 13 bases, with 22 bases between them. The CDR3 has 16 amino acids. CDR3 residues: CASSQGVGASANPLHF. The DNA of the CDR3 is TGCGCCAGCAGCCAGGGGGTGGGGGCTTCTGCTAATCCCCTCCACTTT.

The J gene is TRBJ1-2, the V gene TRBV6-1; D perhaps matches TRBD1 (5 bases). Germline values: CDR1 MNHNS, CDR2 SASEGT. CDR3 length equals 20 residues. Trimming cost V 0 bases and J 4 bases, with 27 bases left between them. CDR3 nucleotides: TGTGCCAGCAGTGAAGCCTGGGGCTTAGTGGCAGGGAAGCTTCTCTATGGCTACACCTTC. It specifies CASSEAWGLVAGKLLYGYTF.

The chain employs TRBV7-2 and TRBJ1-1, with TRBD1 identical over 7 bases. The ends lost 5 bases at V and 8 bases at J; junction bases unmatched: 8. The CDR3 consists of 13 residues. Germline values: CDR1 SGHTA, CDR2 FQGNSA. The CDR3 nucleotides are TGTGCCAGCAGCGTACAGGGGTCTAGGGAAGCTTTCTTT. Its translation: CASSVQGSREAFF.

The CDR3 loop is CASSLIGSYSGANVLTF. The CDR3 region has the DNA TGTGCCAGCAGCTTAATCGGGTCGTACTCTGGGGCCAACGTCCTGACTTTC. The chain uses TRBV11-2 and TRBJ2-6, with D unresolved. Germline assignment: CDR1 SGHAT and CDR2 FQNNGV. Trimming removed 2 bases from V and 0 bases from J, with 11 bases in between. The CDR3 contains 17 residues. Combining the CDR3 with reference TRBV11-2 and TRBJ2-6 gives the whole variable domain EAGVAQSPRYKIIEKRQSVAFWCNPISGHATLYWYQQILGQGPKLLIQFQNNGVVDDSQLPKDRFSAERLKGVDSTLKIQPAKLEDSAVYLCASSLIGSYSGANVLTFGAGSRLTVL.

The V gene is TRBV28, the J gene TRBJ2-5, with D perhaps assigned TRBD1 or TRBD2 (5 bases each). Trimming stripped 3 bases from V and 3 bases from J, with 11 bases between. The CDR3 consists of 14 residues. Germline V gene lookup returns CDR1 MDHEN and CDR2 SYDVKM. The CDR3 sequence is CASSFWDGKETQYF. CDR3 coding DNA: TGTGCCAGCAGTTTTTGGGACGGTAAAGAGACCCAGTACTTC.

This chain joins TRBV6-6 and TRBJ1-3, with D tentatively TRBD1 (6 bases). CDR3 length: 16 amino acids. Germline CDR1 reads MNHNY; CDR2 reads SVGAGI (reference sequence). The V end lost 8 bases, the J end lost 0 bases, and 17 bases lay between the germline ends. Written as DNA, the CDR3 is TGTGCCAGCCGCCCCGACAGGCGCGCCTCTGGAAACACCATATATTTT. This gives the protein CASRPDRRASGNTIYF.

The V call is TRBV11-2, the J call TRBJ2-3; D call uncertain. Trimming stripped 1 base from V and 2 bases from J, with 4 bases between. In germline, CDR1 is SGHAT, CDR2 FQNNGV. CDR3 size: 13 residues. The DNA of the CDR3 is TGTGCCAGCAGCTTAGGTTTCACAGATACGCAGTATTTT. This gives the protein CASSLGFTDTQYF. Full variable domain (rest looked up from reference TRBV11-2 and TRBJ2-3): EAGVAQSPRYKIIEKRQSVAFWCNPISGHATLYWYQQILGQGPKLLIQFQNNGVVDDSQLPKDRFSAERLKGVDSTLKIQPAKLEDSAVYLCASSLGFTDTQYFGPGTRLTVL.

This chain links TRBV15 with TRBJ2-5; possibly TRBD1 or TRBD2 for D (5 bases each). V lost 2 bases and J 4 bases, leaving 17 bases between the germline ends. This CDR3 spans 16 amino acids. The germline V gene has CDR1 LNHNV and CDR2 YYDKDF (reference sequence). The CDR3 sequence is CATSRLGSGTVETQYF. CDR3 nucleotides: TGTGCCACCAGCAGATTGGGGTCAGGGACCGTAGAGACCCAGTACTTC.

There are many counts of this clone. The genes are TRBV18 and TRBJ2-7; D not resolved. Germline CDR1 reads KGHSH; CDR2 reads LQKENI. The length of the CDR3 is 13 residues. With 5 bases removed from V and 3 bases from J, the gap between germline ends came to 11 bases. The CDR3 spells CASSSLEVYEQYF. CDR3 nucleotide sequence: TGTGCCAGCTCATCGTTAGAGGTCTACGAGCAGTACTTC.

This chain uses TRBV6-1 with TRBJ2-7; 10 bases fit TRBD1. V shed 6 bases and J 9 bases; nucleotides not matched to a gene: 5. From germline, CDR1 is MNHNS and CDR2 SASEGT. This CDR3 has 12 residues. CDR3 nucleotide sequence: TGTGCCAGCAGCTCTCGGGACAGGGGGCAGTACTTC. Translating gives CASSSRDRGQYF.

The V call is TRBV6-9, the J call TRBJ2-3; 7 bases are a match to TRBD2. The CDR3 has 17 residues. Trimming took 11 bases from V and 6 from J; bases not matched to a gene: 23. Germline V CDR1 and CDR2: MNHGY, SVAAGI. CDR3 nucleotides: TGTGCCGAGGCAGTTATTCCCCGGACTAGAAATCCCGATACGCAGTATTTT. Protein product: CAEAVIPRTRNPDTQYF.

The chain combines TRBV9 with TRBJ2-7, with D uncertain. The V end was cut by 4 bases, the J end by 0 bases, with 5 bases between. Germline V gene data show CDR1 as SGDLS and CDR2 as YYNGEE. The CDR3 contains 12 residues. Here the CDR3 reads CASSSDSYEQYF. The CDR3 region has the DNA TGTGCCAGCAGCTCGGACTCCTACGAGCAGTACTTC. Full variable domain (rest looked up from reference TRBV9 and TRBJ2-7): DSGVTQTPKHLITATGQRVTLRCSPRSGDLSVYWYQQSLDQGLQFLIQYYNGEERAKGNILERFSAQQFPDLHSELNLSSLELGDSALYFCASSSDSYEQYFGPGTRLTVT.

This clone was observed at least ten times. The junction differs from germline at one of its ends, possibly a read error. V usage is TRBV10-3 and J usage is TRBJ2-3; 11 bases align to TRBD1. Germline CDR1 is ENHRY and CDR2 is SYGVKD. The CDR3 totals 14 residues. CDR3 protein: CAISESSGQGAGHF. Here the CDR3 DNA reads TGTGCCATCAGTGAGTCTTCCGGACAGGGGGCAGGACATTTT.

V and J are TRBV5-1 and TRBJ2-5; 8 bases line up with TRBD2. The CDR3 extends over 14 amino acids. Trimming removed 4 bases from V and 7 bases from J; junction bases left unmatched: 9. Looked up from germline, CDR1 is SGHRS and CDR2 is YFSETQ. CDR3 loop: CASSLTSDGGTQYF. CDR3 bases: TGCGCCAGCAGCCTGACTAGCGACGGAGGGACCCAGTACTTC.

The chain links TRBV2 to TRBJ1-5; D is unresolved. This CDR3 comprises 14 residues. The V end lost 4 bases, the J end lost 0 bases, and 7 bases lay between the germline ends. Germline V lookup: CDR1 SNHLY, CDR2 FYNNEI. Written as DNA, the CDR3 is TGTGCCAGCAGTGGAGCGTATAGCAATCAGCCCCAGCATTTT. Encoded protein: CASSGAYSNQPQHF. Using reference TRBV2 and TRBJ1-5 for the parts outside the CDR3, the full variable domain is EPEVTQTPSHQVTQMGQEVILRCVPISNHLYFYWYRQILGQKVEFLVSFYNNEISEKSEIFDDQFSVERPDGSNFTLKIRSTKLEDSAMYFCASSGAYSNQPQHFGDGTRLSIL.

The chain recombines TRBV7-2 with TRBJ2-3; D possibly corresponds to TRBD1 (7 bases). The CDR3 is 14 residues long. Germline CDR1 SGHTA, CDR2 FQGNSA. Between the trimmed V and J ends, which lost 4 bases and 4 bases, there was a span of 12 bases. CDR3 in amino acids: CASSSQGGADTQYF. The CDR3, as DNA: TGTGCCAGCAGCTCTCAGGGGGGTGCAGATACGCAGTATTTT.

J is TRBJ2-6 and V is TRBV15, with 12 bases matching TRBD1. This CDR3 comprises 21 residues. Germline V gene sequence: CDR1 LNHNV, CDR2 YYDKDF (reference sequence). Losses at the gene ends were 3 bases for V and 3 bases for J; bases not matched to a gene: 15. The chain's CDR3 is CATSSHRDRGLPPGGANVLTF. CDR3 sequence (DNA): TGTGCCACCAGCAGCCACCGGGACAGGGGGCTCCCTCCTGGTGGGGCCAACGTCCTGACTTTC.

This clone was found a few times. The CDR3 protein is CASRPPPITGELFF. The CDR3 DNA follows: TGTGCCAGCAGACCCCCTCCTATCACCGGGGAGCTGTTTTTT. The genes are TRBV6-5 and TRBJ2-2; D unresolved. Germline V gives CDR1 MNHEY, CDR2 SVGAGI. V was pared by 6 bases and J by 4 bases, with 12 bases between. This CDR3 has 14 residues.

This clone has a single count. The CDR3 protein is CASSLDSFASEAFF. The DNA of the CDR3 is TGCGCCAGCAGCTTGGATTCGTTCGCCTCTGAAGCTTTCTTT. The chain has TRBV5-1 and TRBJ1-1; D gene unclear. Germline V gives CDR1 SGHRS, CDR2 YFSETQ. V shed 0 bases and J shed 6 bases, with 12 bases lying between them. The CDR3 sequence is 14 residues long. Complete variable domain (other parts from reference TRBV5-1 and TRBJ1-1): KAGVTQTPRYLIKTRGQQVTLSCSPISGHRSVSWYQQTPGQGLQFLFEYFSETQRNKGNFPGRFSGRQFSNSRSEMNVSTLELGDSALYLCASSLDSFASEAFFGQGTRLTVV.

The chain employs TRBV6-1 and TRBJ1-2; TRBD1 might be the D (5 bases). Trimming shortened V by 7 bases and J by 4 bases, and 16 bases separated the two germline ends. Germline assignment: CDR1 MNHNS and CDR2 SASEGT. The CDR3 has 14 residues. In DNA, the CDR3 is TGTGCCAGCACCCAAGCGGGGGAGCCCTATGGCTACACCTTC. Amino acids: CASTQAGEPYGYTF.

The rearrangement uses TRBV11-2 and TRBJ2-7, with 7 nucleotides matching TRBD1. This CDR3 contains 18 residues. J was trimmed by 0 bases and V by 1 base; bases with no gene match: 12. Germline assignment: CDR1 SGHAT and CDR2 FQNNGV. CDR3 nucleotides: TGTGCCAGCAGCTTAGGAGTCTGGGGGACAGATAACTCCTACGAGCAGTACTTC. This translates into CASSLGVWGTDNSYEQYF.